This passage covers 21 T cell receptor beta chains from one sample sequenced in a study of T cells in tuberculosis. As to time point: new active TB diagnosis, blood taken before or within 7 days of starting treatment. Sequencing used immunoSEQ multiplex PCR; TCRdb keeps in-frame clones, though not all of them. In the table there are tens of thousands of clones, more than 90% of which are singletons. Here the sequenced sample was PBMCs, taken at tuberculosis diagnosis. Receptor source: an adult with tuberculosis.

The rearrangement links TRBV5-4 to TRBJ2-5; 12 nucleotides align to TRBD1. Germline V gives CDR1 SGHNT, CDR2 YYREEE (reference sequence). The CDR3 covers 15 residues. The trim removed 4 bases at V and 5 bases at J, leaving 6 bases unmatched. Here the CDR3 reads CASSPGTGGVETQYF. The CDR3 DNA reads as TGTGCCAGCAGCCCAGGGACAGGGGGCGTGGAGACCCAGTACTTC.

This chain joins TRBV28 and TRBJ1-2, with a possible D match to TRBD1 (6 bases). This CDR3 has 14 residues. V was pared by 4 bases and J by 4 bases, with 13 bases between. Per germline, CDR1 MDHEN and CDR2 SYDVKM. This CDR3 is CASSSTGWGYGYTF. CDR3 coding DNA: TGTGCCAGCAGTTCAACAGGGTGGGGCTATGGCTACACCTTC.

This clone has only one observation. This chain joins TRBV7-2 and TRBJ1-1, with a possible D match to TRBD1 (6 bases). Germline V gene data show CDR1 as SGHTA and CDR2 as FQGNSA. Trimming took 3 bases from V and 4 from J, leaving 27 bases between them. This CDR3 comprises 19 residues. The DNA for the CDR3 is TGTGCCAGCAGCTTCCCTAGGAGAGCTACAGGGTCATGGGGCACTGAAGCTTTCTTT. It is translated as CASSFPRRATGSWGTEAFF.

The chain links TRBV18 to TRBJ2-3; 8 nucleotides match TRBD2. V shed 4 bases and J 0 bases; nucleotides not matched to a gene: 3. Germline assignment: CDR1 KGHSH and CDR2 LQKENI. The CDR3 spans 15 residues. CDR3 DNA: TGTGCCAGCTCACTTAGCGGGGCAAGCACAGATACGCAGTATTTT. Its protein product is CASSLSGASTDTQYF. Full variable domain (missing parts from reference TRBV18 and TRBJ2-3): NAGVMQNPRHLVRRRGQEARLRCSPMKGHSHVYWYRQLPEEGLKFMVYLQKENIIDESGMPKERFSAEFPKEGPSILRIQQVVRGDSAAYFCASSLSGASTDTQYFGPGTRLTVL.

The chain carries TRBV11-2 and TRBJ2-5; 11 bases line up with TRBD2. Germline CDR1 is SGHAT and CDR2 is FQNNGV. Trimming cost V 5 bases and J 4 bases; bases outside gene matches: 3. The CDR3 spans 14 residues. Written as DNA, the CDR3 is TGTGCCAGCAGCATCGGACTAGCGGGAGAGACCCAGTACTTC. Encoded protein: CASSIGLAGETQYF.

J is TRBJ2-7 and V is TRBV7-9, with 13 positions matching TRBD2. V lost 7 bases, J lost 1 base, and 7 bases stayed unmatched. Looked up from germline, CDR1 is SEHNR and CDR2 is FQNEAQ (reference sequence). CDR3 length: 16 residues. DNA for the CDR3: TGTGCCAGCAACTACCAGACTAGCGGGAGGTCCTACGAGCAGTACTTC. This encodes CASNYQTSGRSYEQYF. Full variable domain (rest looked up from reference TRBV7-9 and TRBJ2-7): DTGVSQNPRHKITKRGQNVTFRCDPISEHNRLYWYRQTLGQGPEFLTYFQNEAQLEKSRLLSDRFSAERPKGSFSTLEIQRTEQGDSAMYLCASNYQTSGRSYEQYFGPGTRLTVT.

V is TRBV5-1 and J is TRBJ1-2, with D possibly being TRBD1 (5 bases). Germline CDR1 SGHRS, CDR2 YFSETQ. Deletions cut 0 bases from V and 2 bases from J, with 11 bases between. There are 15 residues in the CDR3. CDR3 protein: CASSLGQTQNYGYTF. Written as DNA, the CDR3 is TGCGCCAGCAGCTTGGGACAGACCCAGAACTATGGCTACACCTTC.

The genes are TRBV4-1 and TRBJ1-6, with 7 bases lining up with TRBD1. Trimming cost V 0 bases and J 6 bases; bases outside gene matches: 2. The CDR3 length is 15 residues. From germline, CDR1 is MGHRA and CDR2 YSYEKL. The DNA of the CDR3 is TGCGCCAGCAGCCAAGAGAACAGGGGTAATTCACCCCTCCACTTT. Translating it yields CASSQENRGNSPLHF.

V usage is TRBV9 and J usage is TRBJ2-1, with 11 positions matching TRBD2. This CDR3 comprises 16 residues. The V gene's germline CDR1 is SGDLS and CDR2 YYNGEE. The V gene end was trimmed by 4 bases and the J gene end by 9 bases; junction bases not matched to a gene: 12. In DNA form, the CDR3 reads TGTGCCAGCAGCCTGACAACTAGCGGGAGAGGGGGTGAGCAGTTCTTC. Protein product: CASSLTTSGRGGEQFF.

The rearrangement joins TRBV28 to TRBJ1-5; D is perhaps TRBD1 (6 bases). The V gene's germline CDR1 is MDHEN and CDR2 SYDVKM. The CDR3 spans 14 residues. The V end lost 2 bases, the J end lost 7 bases, and 12 bases lay between the germline ends. The DNA for the CDR3 is TGTGCCAGCAGTTTACGGGGGCGGGGGCAGCCCCAGCATTTT. Translating gives CASSLRGRGQPQHF. The full variable domain, completed using reference TRBV28 and TRBJ1-5, is DVKVTQSSRYLVKRTGEKVFLECVQDMDHENMFWYRQDPGLGLRLIYFSYDVKMKEKGDIPEGYSVSREKKERFSLILESASTNQTSMYLCASSLRGRGQPQHFGDGTRLSIL.

With regard to this clone: Germline and junction disagree at one end, which may indicate a read error. The gene calls are TRBV5-6 and TRBJ2-7; D may be TRBD2 (5 bases). The CDR3 totals 14 residues. CDR1 is SGHDT and CDR2 is YYEEEE in the germline V gene. CDR3 residues: CANSSTGNRYEQYF. CDR3 DNA sequence: TGTGCCAACAGCTCTACCGGGAACCGCTACGAGCAGTACTTC.

CDR3 amino acids: CASSNVGRLNTGELFF. The DNA for the CDR3 is TGTGCCAGTAGTAACGTGGGGCGGCTGAACACCGGGGAGCTGTTTTTT. The chain links TRBV19 to TRBJ2-2, with D maybe TRBD1 (5 bases). Germline V gene lookup returns CDR1 LNHDA and CDR2 SQIVND (reference sequence). V was pared by 4 bases and J by 1 base, with 13 bases between. This CDR3 has 16 amino acids.

The V gene is TRBV19, the J gene TRBJ2-2, with 11 bases lining up with TRBD2. From germline, CDR1 is LNHDA and CDR2 SQIVND (reference sequence). V shed 4 bases, J shed 6 bases, and the junction held 7 bases outside the gene matches. CDR3 length: 16 residues. In nucleotides, the CDR3 is TGTGCCAGTAGTAATCCGAGACTAGCGGGACCCGGGGAGCTGTTTTTT. Translation gives CASSNPRLAGPGELFF. Using reference TRBV19 and TRBJ2-2 for the parts outside the CDR3, the full variable domain is DGGITQSPKYLFRKEGQNVTLSCEQNLNHDAMYWYRQDPGQGLRLIYYSQIVNDFQKGDIAEGYSVSREKKESFPLTVTSAQKNPTAFYLCASSNPRLAGPGELFFGEGSRLTVL.

The genes are TRBV7-9 and TRBJ2-7; 10 bases line up with TRBD2. The J segment lost 1 base and the V segment lost 0 bases, leaving 6 bases of the junction unmatched. This CDR3 is built from 17 residues. Germline V CDR1 and CDR2: SEHNR, FQNEAQ (reference sequence). CDR3 sequence: CASSLAALAGVSYEQYF. DNA for the CDR3: TGTGCCAGCAGCTTAGCGGCTCTAGCGGGAGTGTCCTACGAGCAGTACTTC.

The chain uses TRBV5-1 and TRBJ1-1; the D is unclear. Trimming pared 0 bases from V and 5 bases from J, leaving 11 bases between. Germline V gene data show CDR1 as SGHRS and CDR2 as YFSETQ. This CDR3 is built from 14 residues. Written as DNA, the CDR3 is TGCGCCAGCAGCTTGGGGTCAGGAGGAACTGAAGCTTTCTTT. Protein: CASSLGSGGTEAFF.

This chain links TRBV27 with TRBJ1-1, with TRBD1 matching over 7 bases. Germline trimming cut 10 bases from V and 8 bases from J; bases unmatched to any gene: 10. The CDR3 loop spans 12 amino acids. Germline V gene lookup returns CDR1 MNHEY and CDR2 SMNVEV (reference sequence). The CDR3: CANLRGAEEAFF. The CDR3 DNA follows: TGTGCCAACCTCAGGGGGGCGGAGGAAGCTTTCTTT.

The chain is built from TRBV5-6 and TRBJ2-3; 10 bases agree with TRBD2. The CDR3 loop spans 15 amino acids. Unmatched junction bases numbered 6, after V lost 2 bases and J lost 6 bases. Germline CDR1 reads SGHDT; CDR2 reads YYEEEE. CDR3 in DNA: TGTGCCAGCAGCTTACCAGCGGGAGGGTCGGATACGCAGTATTTT. This sequence encodes CASSLPAGGSDTQYF.

The V call is TRBV5-1, the J call TRBJ2-1, with D perhaps TRBD2 (7 bases). With 4 bases removed from V and 0 bases from J, the gap between germline ends came to 14 bases. CDR1 is SGHRS and CDR2 is YFSETQ in the germline V gene. This CDR3 has 16 amino acids. CDR3 DNA: TGCGCCAGCAGCCCGAATGCGGGGGCCTCCTACAATGAGCAGTTCTTC. It codes for CASSPNAGASYNEQFF.

V is TRBV2 and J is TRBJ2-3; 10 bases fit TRBD2. The CDR3 has 16 amino acids. The trim removed 5 bases at V and 3 bases at J, leaving 8 bases unmatched. Germline lookup yields CDR1 SNHLY and CDR2 FYNNEI. DNA of the CDR3: TGTGCCAGCAGTCGGAGTAGCGGGAGGATGACAGATACGCAGTATTTT. Translated: CASSRSSGRMTDTQYF.

This chain links TRBV10-3 with TRBJ2-7; 7 positions agree with TRBD2. V shed 9 bases and J 6 bases; nucleotides not matched to a gene: 14. The CDR3 consists of 14 residues. CDR1 is ENHRY and CDR2 is SYGVKD in the germline V gene. The CDR3 here is CAISRLAGDSEQYF. The CDR3 DNA reads as TGTGCCATTTCTCGTTTGGCGGGAGACTCCGAGCAGTACTTC.

The chain has TRBV4-2 and TRBJ2-3; D possibly corresponds to TRBD1 (6 bases). The CDR3 covers 16 residues. Germline V lookup: CDR1 LGHNA, CDR2 YNFKEQ. V was pared by 3 bases and J by 2 bases, with 15 bases between. The CDR3 here is CASSHGTGTNTDTQYF. CDR3 in DNA: TGTGCCAGCAGCCACGGAACCGGGACAAACACAGATACGCAGTATTTT.